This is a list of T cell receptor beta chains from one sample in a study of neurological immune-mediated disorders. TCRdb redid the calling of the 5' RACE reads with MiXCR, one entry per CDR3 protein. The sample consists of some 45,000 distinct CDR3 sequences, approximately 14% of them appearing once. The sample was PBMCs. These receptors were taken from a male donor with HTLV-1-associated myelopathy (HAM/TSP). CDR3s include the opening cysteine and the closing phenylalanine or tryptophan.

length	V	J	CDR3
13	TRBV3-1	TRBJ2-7	CASGQGGGAEQYF
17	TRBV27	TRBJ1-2	CASTLRGDSKHNYGYTF
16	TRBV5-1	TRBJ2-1	CASSALTSGGANEQFF
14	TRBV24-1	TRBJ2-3	CATSGAGGTDTQYF
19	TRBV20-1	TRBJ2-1	CSATSLAGGPLGSYNEQFF
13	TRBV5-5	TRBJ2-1	CASSLVGGNEQFF
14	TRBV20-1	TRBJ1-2	CSARLGQGDYGYTF
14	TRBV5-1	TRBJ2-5	CASSLGGWQETQYF
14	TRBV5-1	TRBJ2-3	CASSFRRGTDTQYF
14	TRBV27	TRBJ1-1	CASSVDRDRGVAFF
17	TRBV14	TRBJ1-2	CASSQEGTGVWTYGYTF
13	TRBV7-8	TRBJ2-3	CASSLDDSGSQYF
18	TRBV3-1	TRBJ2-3	CASSHPSGGGPSTDTQYF
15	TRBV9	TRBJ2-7	CASTRTAERGYEQYF
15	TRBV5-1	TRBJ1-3	CASSPTDHSGNTIYF
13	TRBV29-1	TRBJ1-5	CSVAPGPNQPQHF
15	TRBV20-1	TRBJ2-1	CSAGKAGGRYNEQFF
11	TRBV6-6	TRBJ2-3	CASRTRGPQYF
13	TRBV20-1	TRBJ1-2	CSAPKQGEGGYTF
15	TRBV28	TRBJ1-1	CASLAGGPMNTEAFF
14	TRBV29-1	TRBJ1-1	CSGKQGAHITEAFF
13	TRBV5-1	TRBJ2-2	CASSLEGSGELFF
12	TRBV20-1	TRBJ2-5	CSARGRGETQYF
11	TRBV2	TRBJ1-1	CASRNKGQAFF
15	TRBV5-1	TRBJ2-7	CASSAGQPSSYEQYF
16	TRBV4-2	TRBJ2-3	CASSQEPGGSTDTQYF
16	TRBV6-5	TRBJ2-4	CASSYSRQGAKNIQYF
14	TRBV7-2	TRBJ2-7	CASSSWQGRDEQYF
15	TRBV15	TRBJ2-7	CATSRDQARYYEQYF
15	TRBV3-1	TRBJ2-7	CASRRTGTDSYEQYF
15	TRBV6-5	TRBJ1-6	CASSRRQGALSPLHF
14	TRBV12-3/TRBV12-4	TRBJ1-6	CASSRQGNESPLHF
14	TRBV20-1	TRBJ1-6	CSASDRSQNSPLHF
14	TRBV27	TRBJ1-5	CASRVGTGLQHQHF
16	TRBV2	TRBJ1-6	CASSENSLITNSPLHF
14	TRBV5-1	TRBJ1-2	CASSQAGDRYGYTF
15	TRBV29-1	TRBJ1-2	CSVQIRQGTDYGYTF